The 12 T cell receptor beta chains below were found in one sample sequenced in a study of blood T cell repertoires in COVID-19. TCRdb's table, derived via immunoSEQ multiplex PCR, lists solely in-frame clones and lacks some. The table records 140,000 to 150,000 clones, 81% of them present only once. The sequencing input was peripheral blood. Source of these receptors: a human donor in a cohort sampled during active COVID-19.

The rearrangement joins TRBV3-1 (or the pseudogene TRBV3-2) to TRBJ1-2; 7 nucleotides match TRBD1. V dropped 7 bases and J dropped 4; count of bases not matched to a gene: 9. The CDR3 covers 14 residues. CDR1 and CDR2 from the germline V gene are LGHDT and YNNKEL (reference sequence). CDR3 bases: TGTGCCAGCACCACTAATTCAGGGGGCTATGGCTACACCTTC. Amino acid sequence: CASTTNSGGYGYTF.

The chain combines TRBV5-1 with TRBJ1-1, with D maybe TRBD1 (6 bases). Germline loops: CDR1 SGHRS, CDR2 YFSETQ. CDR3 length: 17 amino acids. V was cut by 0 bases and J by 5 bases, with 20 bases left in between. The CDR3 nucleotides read TGCGCCAGCAGCTTGGTGGGGGCGGCGTCGGGGTTTACTGAAGCTTTCTTT. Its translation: CASSLVGAASGFTEAFF.

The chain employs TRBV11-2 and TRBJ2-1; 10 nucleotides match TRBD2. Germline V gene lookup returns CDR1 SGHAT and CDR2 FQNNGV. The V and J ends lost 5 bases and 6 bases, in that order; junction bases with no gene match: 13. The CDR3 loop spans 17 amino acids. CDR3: CASSPDPLAGAVNEQFF. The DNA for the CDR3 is TGTGCCAGCAGCCCCGACCCCCTAGCGGGAGCAGTCAATGAGCAGTTCTTC. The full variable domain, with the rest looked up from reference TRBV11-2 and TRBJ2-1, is EAGVAQSPRYKIIEKRQSVAFWCNPISGHATLYWYQQILGQGPKLLIQFQNNGVVDDSQLPKDRFSAERLKGVDSTLKIQPAKLEDSAVYLCASSPDPLAGAVNEQFFGPGTRLTVL.

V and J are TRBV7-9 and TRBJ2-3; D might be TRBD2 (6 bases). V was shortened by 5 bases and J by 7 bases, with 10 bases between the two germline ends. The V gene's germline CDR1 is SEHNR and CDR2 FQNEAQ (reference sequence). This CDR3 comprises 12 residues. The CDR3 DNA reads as TGTGCCAGCAGCAATGCGGGGAATACGCAGTATTTT. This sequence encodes CASSNAGNTQYF.

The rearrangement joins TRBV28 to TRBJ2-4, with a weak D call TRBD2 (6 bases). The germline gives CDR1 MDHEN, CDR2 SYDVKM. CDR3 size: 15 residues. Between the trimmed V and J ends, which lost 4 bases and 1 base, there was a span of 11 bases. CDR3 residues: CASSSGVMAKNIQYF. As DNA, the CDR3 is TGTGCCAGCAGTTCGGGGGTTATGGCCAAAAACATTCAGTACTTC.

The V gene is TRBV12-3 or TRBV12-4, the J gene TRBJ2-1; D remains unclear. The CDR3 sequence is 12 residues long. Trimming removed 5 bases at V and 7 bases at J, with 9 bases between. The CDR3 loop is CASSPNRNEQFF. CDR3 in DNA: TGTGCCAGCAGTCCAAACCGGAATGAGCAGTTCTTC.

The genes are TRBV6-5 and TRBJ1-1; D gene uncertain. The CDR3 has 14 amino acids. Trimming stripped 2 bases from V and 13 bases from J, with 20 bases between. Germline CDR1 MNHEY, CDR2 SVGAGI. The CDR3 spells CASSYGRKSLSVFF. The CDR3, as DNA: TGTGCCAGCAGTTACGGGAGGAAGTCCCTTAGTGTTTTCTTT.

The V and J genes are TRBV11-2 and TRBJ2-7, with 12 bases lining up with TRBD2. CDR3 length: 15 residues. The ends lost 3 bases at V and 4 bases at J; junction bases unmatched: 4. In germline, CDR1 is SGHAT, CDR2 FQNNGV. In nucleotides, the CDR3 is TGTGCCAGCAGCTTCCGACTAGCGGGAGATTACGAGCAGTACTTC. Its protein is CASSFRLAGDYEQYF. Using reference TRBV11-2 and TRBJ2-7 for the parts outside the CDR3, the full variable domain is EAGVAQSPRYKIIEKRQSVAFWCNPISGHATLYWYQQILGQGPKLLIQFQNNGVVDDSQLPKDRFSAERLKGVDSTLKIQPAKLEDSAVYLCASSFRLAGDYEQYFGPGTRLTVT.

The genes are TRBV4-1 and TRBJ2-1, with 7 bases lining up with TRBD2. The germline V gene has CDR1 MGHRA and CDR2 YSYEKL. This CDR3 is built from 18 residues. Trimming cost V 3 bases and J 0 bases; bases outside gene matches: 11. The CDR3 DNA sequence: TGCGCCAGCAGCCAGTACCTAGCGGACTCAGTCTCCTACAATGAGCAGTTCTTC. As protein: CASSQYLADSVSYNEQFF.

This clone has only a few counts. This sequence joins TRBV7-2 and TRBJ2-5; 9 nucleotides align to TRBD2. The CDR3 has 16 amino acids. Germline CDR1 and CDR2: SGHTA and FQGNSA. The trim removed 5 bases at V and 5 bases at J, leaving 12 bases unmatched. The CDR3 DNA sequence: TGTGCCAGCAGCCCCCGGGCGGGAGGGAAGGTTGAGACCCAGTACTTC. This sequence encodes CASSPRAGGKVETQYF.

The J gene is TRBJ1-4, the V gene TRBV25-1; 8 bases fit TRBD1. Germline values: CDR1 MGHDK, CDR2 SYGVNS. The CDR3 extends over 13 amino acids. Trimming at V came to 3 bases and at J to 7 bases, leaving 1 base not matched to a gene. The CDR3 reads CASSETGVEKLFF. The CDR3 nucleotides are TGTGCCAGCAGTGAGACAGGGGTTGAAAAACTGTTTTTT.

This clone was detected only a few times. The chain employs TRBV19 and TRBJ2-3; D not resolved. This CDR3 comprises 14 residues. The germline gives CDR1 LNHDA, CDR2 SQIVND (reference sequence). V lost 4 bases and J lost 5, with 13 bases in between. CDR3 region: CASSTRGARDTQYF. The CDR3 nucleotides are TGTGCCAGTAGTACGCGCGGAGCACGAGATACGCAGTATTTT.